What follows are 20 T cell receptor beta chains derived from one specimen sequenced in a study of blood T cell repertoires in COVID-19. Sequenced by immunoSEQ multiplex PCR; TCRdb stores in-frame clones only, minus some. The profile shows approximately 150,000 clones, around 85% of them singletons. The specimen was peripheral blood. These receptors came from a woman in her 70s with acute or convalescent COVID-19.

The genes are TRBV7-9 and TRBJ2-3; 10 bases match TRBD2. V lost 5 bases and J lost 1; bases outside the gene matches: 3. In germline, CDR1 is SEHNR, CDR2 FQNEAQ (reference sequence). The CDR3 has 15 amino acids. DNA for the CDR3: TGTGCCAGCAGCGGCGGGACTAGCGGCACAGATACGCAGTATTTT. Protein product: CASSGGTSGTDTQYF.

The rearrangement joins TRBV5-6 to TRBJ2-1; weak D call: TRBD2 (5 bases). Germline V gene sequence: CDR1 SGHDT, CDR2 YYEEEE. This CDR3 is built from 14 residues. V dropped 3 bases and J dropped 4 bases, with 11 bases sitting between them. CDR3 residues: CASSYAGMYNEQFF. CDR3 DNA sequence: TGTGCCAGCAGCTATGCCGGGATGTACAATGAGCAGTTCTTC.

V gene TRBV27 combines with J gene TRBJ2-1, with TRBD2 matching over 12 bases. The CDR3 runs 16 residues. V was clipped by 5 bases and J by 2 bases; unmatched bases: 4. Germline V lookup: CDR1 MNHEY, CDR2 SMNVEV (reference sequence). CDR3 loop: CASSLRTSGAYNEQFF. DNA for the CDR3: TGTGCCAGCAGTCTACGGACTAGCGGGGCCTACAATGAGCAGTTCTTC.

The rearrangement links TRBV19 to TRBJ1-5; 8 bases map to TRBD1. V shed 7 bases, J shed 0 bases, and the junction held 11 bases outside the gene matches. The CDR3 sequence is 17 residues long. Germline V lookup: CDR1 LNHDA, CDR2 SQIVND (reference sequence). CDR3 sequence: CASTLRTGRYSNQPQHF. CDR3 DNA: TGTGCCAGTACATTGCGGACAGGGCGCTATAGCAATCAGCCCCAGCATTTT.

V and J are TRBV4-2 and TRBJ1-3; 9 positions match TRBD1. The length of the CDR3 is 22 residues. CDR1 and CDR2 (germline): LGHNA, YNFKEQ. J was trimmed by 7 bases and V by 3 bases; bases with no gene match: 28. The CDR3 coding sequence is TGTGCCAGCAGCCATCCAACCCCCCTAACAGGGGGCCAGGAGTTCAAAAGGAACACCATATATTTT. It codes for CASSHPTPLTGGQEFKRNTIYF.

This rearrangement joins TRBV27 to TRBJ2-7, with a weak D call TRBD1 (6 bases). This CDR3 contains 16 residues. CDR1 and CDR2 (germline): MNHEY, SMNVEV (reference sequence). V shed 4 bases and J shed 6 bases, with 22 bases lying between them. The CDR3 is CASSCRGPIRYSEQYF. CDR3 DNA sequence: TGTGCCAGCAGTTGCAGGGGTCCCATTCGATATTCCGAGCAGTACTTC.

The V gene is TRBV28, the J gene TRBJ2-3; 7 nucleotides align to TRBD2. Germline V gives CDR1 MDHEN, CDR2 SYDVKM. J lost 9 bases, V lost 2 bases, and 14 bases had no gene match. The CDR3 has 16 amino acids. CDR3 coding DNA: TGTGCCAGCAGTTTACCCCTCGCGGGAGTGACTATGACGCAGTATTTT. Its translation: CASSLPLAGVTMTQYF.

The rearrangement uses TRBV5-1 and TRBJ1-6; D remains ambiguous. This CDR3 has 15 residues. Trimming took 0 bases from V and 7 from J, leaving 11 bases between them. Germline V gene data show CDR1 as SGHRS and CDR2 as YFSETQ. CDR3 loop: CASSLARGLNSPLHF. CDR3 sequence (DNA): TGCGCCAGCAGCTTGGCCAGAGGGCTGAATTCACCCCTCCACTTT.

The chain links TRBV6-2 or TRBV6-3 to TRBJ2-1, with TRBD2 matching over 8 bases. The CDR3 has 14 amino acids. With 5 bases clipped from V and 4 bases from J, the junction kept 4 bases outside the gene matches. Germline values: CDR1 MNHEY, CDR2 SVGEGT. CDR3 loop: CASSNSGSYNEQFF. The CDR3 DNA is TGTGCCAGCAGTAACAGCGGGAGTTACAATGAGCAGTTCTTC.

CDR3 nucleotides: TGTGCCAGCAGTTATCAAGGAGGGCGGAATTCACCCCTCCACTTT. Residues: CASSYQGGRNSPLHF. V gene TRBV6-6 combines with J gene TRBJ1-6; D gene ambiguous. The length of the CDR3 is 15 residues. CDR1 is MNHNY, CDR2 SVGAGI, per germline (reference sequence). V was shortened by 3 bases and J by 7 bases, with 13 bases between the two germline ends.

This chain links TRBV9 with TRBJ1-1; D not certain. In germline, CDR1 is SGDLS, CDR2 YYNGEE. V lost 0 bases and J lost 5, with 8 bases in between. The CDR3 loop spans 13 amino acids. The CDR3 is CASSVGSGTEAFF. CDR3 DNA: TGTGCCAGCAGCGTAGGATCCGGTACTGAAGCTTTCTTT.

V gene TRBV4-1 combines with J gene TRBJ1-6; D may be TRBD1 (5 bases). CDR3 length: 14 residues. The germline V and J ends were trimmed by 8 bases and 8 bases, with 16 bases remaining between them. From germline, CDR1 is MGHRA and CDR2 YSYEKL. The DNA for the CDR3 is TGCGCCAGCTCGGTTGGGACTGCTCATTCACCCCTCCACTTT. It is translated as CASSVGTAHSPLHF.

The chain carries TRBV18 and TRBJ1-1; 8 bases map to TRBD1. V was pared by 4 bases and J by 3 bases, with 4 bases of the junction left unmatched. Germline CDR1 reads KGHSH; CDR2 reads LQKENI. CDR3 length: 14 amino acids. In DNA, the CDR3 is TGTGCCAGCTCACTGCAGGGGGCAGACACTGAAGCTTTCTTT. As protein: CASSLQGADTEAFF.

The V and J genes are TRBV6-6 and TRBJ2-5; the match to TRBD2 covers 7 bases. The CDR3 contains 12 residues. Germline CDR1 is MNHNY and CDR2 is SVGAGI (reference sequence). With V trimmed by 6 bases and J by 5 bases, 3 bases remained unmatched. DNA for the CDR3: TGTGCCAGCAGCCCCGGGAGGGAGACCCAGTACTTC. This sequence encodes CASSPGRETQYF.

J is TRBJ2-3 and V is TRBV7-9; a weak D match, TRBD2 (6 bases). The germline V gene has CDR1 SEHNR and CDR2 FQNEAQ (reference sequence). The CDR3 has 14 residues. Trimming removed 2 bases from V and 4 bases from J, with 10 bases in between. Here the CDR3 DNA reads TGTGCCAGCAGCTTACGGGGGATCTCAGATACGCAGTATTTT. Translation gives CASSLRGISDTQYF. The full variable domain, its missing parts supplied by reference TRBV7-9 and TRBJ2-3, is DTGVSQNPRHKITKRGQNVTFRCDPISEHNRLYWYRQTLGQGPEFLTYFQNEAQLEKSRLLSDRFSAERPKGSFSTLEIQRTEQGDSAMYLCASSLRGISDTQYFGPGTRLTVL.

This rearrangement joins TRBV29-1 to TRBJ1-1, with D possibly TRBD1 on 5 matching bases. The CDR3 has 13 amino acids. CDR1 is SQVTM, CDR2 ANQGSEA, per germline. V dropped 5 bases and J dropped 5 bases, with 15 bases sitting between them. CDR3 residues: CSVSPLQGTEAFF. CDR3 bases: TGCAGCGTTTCTCCCCTTCAGGGAACTGAAGCTTTCTTT. Together with reference TRBV29-1 and TRBJ1-1, the CDR3 gives the full variable domain: SAVISQKPSRDICQRGTSLTIQCQVDSQVTMMFWYRQQPGQSLTLIATANQGSEATYESGFVIDKFPISRPNLTFSTLTVSNMSPEDSSIYLCSVSPLQGTEAFFGQGTRLTVV.

The chain uses TRBV7-3 and TRBJ1-1, with D perhaps matching TRBD1 (6 bases). Looked up from germline, CDR1 is SGHTA and CDR2 is FQGTGA. V gave up 5 bases and J gave up 3 bases, with 10 bases separating them. The CDR3 runs to 13 residues. The CDR3 region has the DNA TGTGCCAGCAGCCCAGGGGCGGACACTGAAGCTTTCTTT. Its translation is CASSPGADTEAFF.

The chain combines TRBV13 with TRBJ2-7; tentative D call: TRBD2 (7 bases). CDR1 is PRHDT, CDR2 FYEKMQ, per germline (reference sequence). The CDR3 has 16 residues. Trimming left V 4 bases short and J 0 bases short, with 16 bases between. The CDR3 here is CASSSVRGGRSYEQYF. The CDR3 nucleotides read TGTGCCAGCAGCTCGGTGCGCGGGGGCCGCTCCTACGAGCAGTACTTC.

CDR3 loop: CASSTQISGNTIYF. Written as DNA, the CDR3 is TGTGCCAGCAGCACACAGATCTCTGGAAACACCATATATTTT. The J gene is TRBJ1-3, the V gene TRBV7-8; D gene ambiguous. Germline V gene lookup returns CDR1 SGHVS and CDR2 FQNEAQ. The CDR3 runs to 14 residues. Deletions cut 5 bases from V and 0 bases from J, with 8 bases between.

This chain connects TRBV11-2 to TRBJ1-3; D might be TRBD1 (6 bases). The CDR3 has 13 residues. The germline V and J ends were trimmed by 5 bases and 4 bases, with 9 bases remaining between them. Germline lookup yields CDR1 SGHAT and CDR2 FQNNGV. CDR3 nucleotide sequence: TGTGCCAGCAGCCAGGGGTGGGGAAACACCATATATTTT. Amino acids: CASSQGWGNTIYF.